The clone carrying this T cell receptor (beta chain) has a handful of counts. These data originate in a study of identical twins. Among all donors, each was a healthy Caucasian. Using its own MiXCR run on the 5' RACE reads, TCRdb lists one record per CDR3 protein. The table has just over 450,000 distinct CDR3 sequences, 14% seen once. V lost 0 bases and J 6 bases, leaving 11 bases between the germline ends. The germline CDR1 and CDR2 sequences are LGHNA and YNFKEQ. The CDR3 loop spans 15 amino acids. These data also formed part of another study, on yellow fever vaccine responses in identical twins.

The source is a woman between 18 and 29 years old in good health. The chain links TRBV4-2 to TRBJ2-2; D tentatively reads TRBD1 or TRBD2 (6 bases each). What was sequenced was CD4+ T cells sorted from blood. The chain's CDR3 is CASSQEMRGAGELFF. For the CDR3, the DNA is TGTGCCAGCAGCCAAGAGATGAGGGGGGCCGGGGAGCTGTTTTTT.